This T cell receptor (beta chain) was obtained from a study of cytomegalovirus exposure and HLA in healthy donors. Study-level information: Unique TCRs numbering roughly 85 million, obtained from HLA-typed donors, made up an early data release. Study observations and caveats: The majority of TCR sequences were rare, yet some public TCRs appeared in many donors.

PCR used 60 Vbeta primers and 13 Jbeta primers. Only in-frame clones appear in the TCRdb table, and some are missing; sequencing was by immunoSEQ multiplex PCR. The sample lists 120,000 to 150,000 clones; about three fifths were seen once. Remarks on this clone: Its target is unknown.

The CDR3 covers 19 residues. The germline gives CDR1 WNHNN, CDR2 SYGVQD (reference sequence). After removal of 6 bases from V and 4 bases from J, the junction contained 19 bases not matched to a gene. The clonotype comes from a woman younger than 45 in good health and CMV-seropositive. Sequencing was performed on PBMCs. This chain uses TRBV10-1 with TRBJ2-1, with TRBD2 matching 9 bases. The CDR3 DNA follows: TGCGCCAGCAGGACAGACAGGGTAGGGCCTAGCGGGATATACAATGAGCAGTTCTTC. This codes for CASRTDRVGPSGIYNEQFF.